This T cell receptor beta chain was retrieved from a study of human CD8 memory T cell subsets. Study-wide findings and caveats: Sequencing was confined to T cell receptor beta chains in the study.

About this clonotype itself: Its target is unknown.

Production of TCR beta libraries used UMI-labeled 5' RACE as the method. Each CDR3 protein gets one entry in TCRdb, which reprocessed the 5' RACE reads and gives no DNA. The sample totals 15,000 or so distinct CDR3 sequences. Germline CDR1 and CDR2: SQVTM and ANQGSEA. This CDR3 region has 14 residues. Cells classed as stem-like memory CD8+ T cells (TSTEM) were CCR7+ PD-1- TIGIT-. Total RNA was taken from around 140,000 sorted CD8+ T cells, in duplicate, per subset. The sequence was collected from a human donor in good health. The V and J genes are TRBV29-1 and TRBJ2-2; without DNA, the TCRdb call of TRBD2 cannot be checked. Material for sequencing was CD8+ stem-like memory T cells (TSCM and TCM) sorted from PBMCs. Indicated subset: stem-like memory CD8 T cells (TSTEM), CCR7+ PD-1- TIGIT-. The CDR3 spells CSVVPGLATGELFF.